One and the same sample provided the 21 T cell receptor beta chains below, sequenced in a study of T cells in Graves' hyperthyroidism and ophthalmopathy. Amplified TCR beta CDR3 regions came from RNA transcripts. A first-round RT-PCR of the TCR CDR3 used the HTBI primer set. MiXCR, run by TCRdb on the multiplex PCR reads, gives a single entry per CDR3 protein. The repertoire has a few hundred thousand distinct CDR3 sequences, roughly 46% of them found once; the top ten carry about 8.3%. The sequenced sample consisted of peripheral blood or thyroid tissue (not recorded which). These receptors were taken from a woman aged 18-29 years with Graves' hyperthyroidism.

This chain uses TRBV5-4 with TRBJ2-6; 7 nucleotides align to TRBD1. CDR3 length equals 20 residues. The V and J ends lost 4 bases and 0 bases, in that order; junction bases with no gene match: 16. Germline V gene data show CDR1 as SGHNT and CDR2 as YYREEE (reference sequence). CDR3 sequence (DNA): TGTGCCAGCAGCCTAAACTCAGGGGGACCAATGAACTCTGGGGCCAACGTCCTGACTTTC. Translating gives CASSLNSGGPMNSGANVLTF. Full variable domain (missing parts from reference TRBV5-4 and TRBJ2-6): ETGVTQSPTHLIKTRGQQVTLRCSSQSGHNTVSWYQQALGQGPQFIFQYYREEENGRGNFPPRFSGLQFPNYSSELNVNALELDDSALYLCASSLNSGGPMNSGANVLTFGAGSRLTVL.

This clonotype was counted ten times or more. The chain carries TRBV3-1 and TRBJ2-5; 9 bases match TRBD2. J gave up 5 bases and V 2 bases, and 6 bases lay outside the gene matches. This CDR3 contains 15 residues. In germline, CDR1 is LGHDT, CDR2 YNNKEL (reference sequence). The CDR3: CASSQTSGPRETQYF. The CDR3 DNA reads as TGTGCCAGCAGCCAAACTAGCGGGCCAAGGGAGACCCAGTACTTC.

This clonotype was detected ten times or more. This CDR3 is CSVPRTGNYGYTF. The CDR3 DNA reads as TGCAGCGTTCCACGGACAGGGAACTATGGCTACACCTTC. The chain has TRBV29-1 and TRBJ1-2, with 8 positions matching TRBD1. The CDR3 extends over 13 amino acids. Trimming took 5 bases from V and 2 from J; bases not matched to a gene: 4. Germline V gene lookup returns CDR1 SQVTM and CDR2 ANQGSEA. Full variable domain (remainder filled in from reference TRBV29-1 and TRBJ1-2): SAVISQKPSRDICQRGTSLTIQCQVDSQVTMMFWYRQQPGQSLTLIATANQGSEATYESGFVIDKFPISRPNLTFSTLTVSNMSPEDSSIYLCSVPRTGNYGYTFGSGTRLTVV.

CDR3 amino acids: CATSRSHGNEQYF. CDR3 coding DNA: TGTGCCACCAGCAGATCACACGGGAATGAGCAGTACTTC. The rearrangement links TRBV15 to TRBJ2-7; weak D call: TRBD2 (5 bases). Germline V gene data show CDR1 as LNHNV and CDR2 as YYDKDF (reference sequence). V was shortened by 2 bases and J by 7 bases, with 12 bases between the two germline ends. CDR3 length: 13 residues.

As regards this clonotype: A much larger clone differs from this one at a single base, so this may be a read error. This chain joins TRBV7-9 and TRBJ1-4; 10 bases line up with TRBD1. With 1 base clipped from V and 0 bases from J, the junction kept 5 bases outside the gene matches. CDR3 length equals 18 residues. The germline gives CDR1 SEHNR, CDR2 FQNEAQ (reference sequence). CDR3 loop: CASSLVVGTGATNEKLFF. In DNA form, the CDR3 reads TGTGCCAGCAGCTTAGTAGTCGGGACAGGGGCAACTAATGAAAAACTGTTTTTT.

This clonotype was seen only once. Its ends do not fully match the called genes, so a read error is possible. V usage is TRBV7-6 and J usage is TRBJ2-7, with D unresolved. Germline loops: CDR1 SGHVS, CDR2 FNYEAQ. The CDR3 is 15 amino acids. CDR3 sequence (DNA): TGTGCCAGCAGCTTAGCGGGCGGAGCGTACAATGAGCAGCACTTC. It is translated as CASSLAGGAYNEQHF.

This clonotype was found many times. The chain recombines TRBV29-1 with TRBJ1-1; D not certain. The CDR3 totals 11 residues. The V end was cut by 4 bases, the J end by 10 bases, with 13 bases between. Germline V gene sequence: CDR1 SQVTM, CDR2 ANQGSEA. CDR3 sequence reads: CSVGKGQLAFF. In DNA, the CDR3 is TGCAGCGTTGGTAAGGGTCAATTAGCTTTCTTT.

V gene TRBV4-1 combines with J gene TRBJ1-3, with D tentatively TRBD1 (6 bases). The V end lost 0 bases, the J end lost 4 bases, and 16 bases lay between the germline ends. This CDR3 is built from 17 residues. CDR1 is MGHRA, CDR2 YSYEKL, per germline. This CDR3 is CASSQDLRTGYGNTIYF. The CDR3 bases are TGCGCCAGCAGCCAAGATCTCCGTACAGGGTACGGAAACACCATATATTTT.

This clonotype has ten or more counts. This CDR3 is CAISEPGRGRETQYF. The CDR3 DNA reads TGTGCCATCAGTGAGCCCGGCAGGGGGCGAGAGACCCAGTACTTC. The chain carries TRBV10-3 and TRBJ2-5, with 8 bases that match TRBD1. Germline V gene lookup returns CDR1 ENHRY and CDR2 SYGVKD. The CDR3 spans 15 residues. V was pared by 2 bases and J by 4 bases, with 6 bases of the junction left unmatched.

The V gene is TRBV15, the J gene TRBJ1-3; TRBD1 might be the D (5 bases). V lost 5 bases to trimming and J lost 8 bases, with 19 bases between them. The CDR3 is 15 amino acids. Germline CDR1 reads LNHNV; CDR2 reads YYDKDF (reference sequence). DNA for the CDR3: TGTGCCACCAGCGGCTCCGGGACTAGCGTTTACACCATATATTTT. Translating gives CATSGSGTSVYTIYF.

The chain links TRBV18 to TRBJ2-7; D ambiguous. Germline V gene lookup returns CDR1 KGHSH and CDR2 LQKENI. The V gene lost 4 bases and the J gene lost 3 bases, with 7 bases spanning the gap. The CDR3 covers 12 residues. The CDR3: CASSQSNYEQYF. The CDR3 nucleotides are TGTGCCAGCTCACAGTCTAACTACGAGCAGTACTTC.

A word on this clonotype: The junction departs from germline at one end; a sequencing error may be responsible. V gene TRBV12-3 or TRBV12-4 combines with J gene TRBJ2-5, with 9 bases lining up with TRBD1. This CDR3 has 16 residues. For the CDR3, the DNA is TGTGCCAGCAGTTCTCCGGGACAGGGACCTGCAGAGACCCAGTACTTT. Amino acid sequence: CASSSPGQGPAETQYF.

This chain joins TRBV12-3 or TRBV12-4 and TRBJ1-1; tentative D call: TRBD1 (5 bases). Trimming cost V 2 bases and J 14 bases, with 27 bases left between them. This CDR3 comprises 16 residues. The CDR3 region is CASSLHGQGLSYEQFF. The CDR3 coding sequence is TGTGCCAGCAGTTTACACGGGCAGGGCCTATCCTACGAGCAGTTCTTT.

This clonotype came up a few times. The gene calls are TRBV7-2 and TRBJ2-7; tentatively, D is TRBD1 (5 bases). CDR1 SGHTA and CDR2 FQGNSA come from the germline V gene. The CDR3 spans 17 residues. Deletions cut 5 bases from V and 5 bases from J, with 25 bases between. This CDR3 is CASSHTRVGPGPNEQYF. In nucleotides, the CDR3 is TGTGCCAGCAGCCATACTCGGGTGGGGCCCGGGCCCAACGAGCAGTACTTC.

The chain combines TRBV29-1 with TRBJ1-3; 9 bases agree with TRBD1. The CDR3 runs to 21 residues. Trimming removed 7 bases from V and 2 bases from J; junction bases left unmatched: 27. The germline gives CDR1 SQVTM, CDR2 ANQGSEA. This CDR3 is CSARQGGLLAQKYRAGNTIYF. As DNA, the CDR3 is TGCAGCGCTAGACAGGGGGGGCTGCTGGCACAGAAGTACAGGGCTGGAAACACCATATATTTT.

The chain combines TRBV13 with TRBJ1-6; D remains ambiguous. Looked up from germline, CDR1 is PRHDT and CDR2 is FYEKMQ (reference sequence). The CDR3 is 16 residues long. Trimming took off 6 bases at V and 7 bases at J, with 19 bases between the two ends. The CDR3 DNA is TGTGCCAGCAGTCGACTGGGCCCGTGGGGAAATTCACCCCTCCACTTT. Translation gives CASSRLGPWGNSPLHF.

The chain carries TRBV5-1 and TRBJ2-7, with 8 bases lining up with TRBD1. The CDR3 is made up of 15 amino acids. Germline V gene lookup returns CDR1 SGHRS and CDR2 YFSETQ. V dropped 4 bases and J dropped 3; count of bases not matched to a gene: 9. The CDR3 sequence is CASSRNTGQGYEQYF. The CDR3 DNA follows: TGCGCCAGCAGCAGGAACACCGGACAGGGCTACGAGCAGTACTTC.

This clonotype was detected many times. The V call is TRBV2, the J call TRBJ2-7, with TRBD2 matching 11 bases. V dropped 2 bases and J dropped 5; count of bases not matched to a gene: 5. CDR3 length: 15 residues. Germline V gene lookup returns CDR1 SNHLY and CDR2 FYNNEI. CDR3 protein: CASSETSGRLNEQYF. The CDR3 coding sequence is TGTGCCAGCAGTGAAACTAGCGGGAGACTGAACGAGCAGTACTTC.

This clonotype was counted only a few times. The V and J genes are TRBV7-9 and TRBJ2-1, with D possibly being TRBD1 or TRBD2 (5 bases each). Trimming took 5 bases from V and 5 from J, leaving 10 bases between them. Germline loops: CDR1 SEHNR, CDR2 FQNEAQ (reference sequence). CDR3 length: 13 amino acids. CDR3: CASSGTEDNEQFF. CDR3 sequence (DNA): TGTGCCAGCAGCGGGACGGAAGACAATGAGCAGTTCTTC.

This clonotype has at least ten counts. The CDR3 region is CSATDAAYEQYF. The CDR3 coding sequence is TGCAGTGCAACTGACGCGGCCTACGAGCAGTACTTC. This sequence joins TRBV20-1 and TRBJ2-7; no reliable D call. This CDR3 has 12 residues. V lost 6 bases to trimming and J lost 2 bases, with 11 bases between them. Germline CDR1 DFQATT, CDR2 SNEGSKA (reference sequence).

The chain combines TRBV7-6 with TRBJ2-6; 7 positions agree with TRBD2. This CDR3 contains 16 residues. Trimming cost V 3 bases and J 7 bases; bases outside gene matches: 9. The germline V gene encodes CDR1 SGHVS and CDR2 FNYEAQ. The CDR3 nucleotides are TGTGCCAGCAGCTTTGTCTTAGCGGGTATTGCCAACGTCCTGACTTTC. This encodes CASSFVLAGIANVLTF.